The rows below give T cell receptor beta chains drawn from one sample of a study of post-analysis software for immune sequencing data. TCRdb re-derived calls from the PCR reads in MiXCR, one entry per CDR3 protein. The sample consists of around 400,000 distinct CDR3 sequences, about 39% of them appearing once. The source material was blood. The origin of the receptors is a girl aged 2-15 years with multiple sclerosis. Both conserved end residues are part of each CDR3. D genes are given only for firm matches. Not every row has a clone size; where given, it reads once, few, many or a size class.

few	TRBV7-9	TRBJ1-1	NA	TGTGCCAGCACAACGACGGGGTTGGGCACTGAAGCTTTCTTT	CASTTTGLGTEAFF
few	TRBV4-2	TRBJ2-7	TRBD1	TGTGCCAGCAGCCAAGCCGGGACAGGGGGCTACGAGCAGTACTTC	CASSQAGTGGYEQYF
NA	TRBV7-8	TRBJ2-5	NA	TGTGCCAGCAGCACGGACATAAAAGAGACCCAGTACTTC	CASSTDIKETQYF
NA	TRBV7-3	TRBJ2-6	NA	TGTGCCAGCAGCTTGGATCACTCTGGGGCCAACGTCCTGACTTTC	CASSLDHSGANVLTF
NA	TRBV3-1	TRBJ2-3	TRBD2	TGTGCCAGCAGCTCGTCTTTAGCGGGGGGGACTTCGGGCACAGATACGCAGTATTTT	CASSSSLAGGTSGTDTQYF
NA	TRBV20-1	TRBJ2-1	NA	TGCAGTGCTTATCCGGGACGGTCCTACAATGAGCAGTTCTTC	CSAYPGRSYNEQFF
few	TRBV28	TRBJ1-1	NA	TGTGCCAGCAGTTCTTTGGACAGCAAGAACACTGAAGCTTTCTTT	CASSSLDSKNTEAFF
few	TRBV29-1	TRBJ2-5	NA	TGCAGCGTTGAGAACGGAAAAGAGACCCAGTACTTC	CSVENGKETQYF
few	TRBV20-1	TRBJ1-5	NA	TGCAGTTGGGGTGACGGTAGCAATCAGCCCCAGCATTTT	CSWGDGSNQPQHF
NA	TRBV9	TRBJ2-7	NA	TGTGCCAGCAGCGCAGGACCGATATCCCCCTACGAGCAGTACTTC	CASSAGPISPYEQYF
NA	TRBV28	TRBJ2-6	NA	TGTGCCAGCAGTTGGGAAAGGGCTGGGGCCAACGTCCTGACTTTC	CASSWERAGANVLTF
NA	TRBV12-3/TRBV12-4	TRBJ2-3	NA	TGTGCCAGCAGTCCAAGGGACTTAAGCACAGATACGCAGTATTTT	CASSPRDLSTDTQYF
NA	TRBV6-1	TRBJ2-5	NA	TGTGCCAGCAGTGAAATGGTGGGTGAGACCCAGTACTTC	CASSEMVGETQYF
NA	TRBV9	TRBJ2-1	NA	TGTGCCAGCAGCGATATGAGGGACGTTGGTATCGAGCAGTTCTTC	CASSDMRDVGIEQFF
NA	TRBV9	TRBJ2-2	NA	TGTGCCAGCAGCGTAGGGGGATATGCACCCGGGGAGCTGTTTTTT	CASSVGGYAPGELFF
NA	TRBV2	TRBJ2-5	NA	TGTGCCAGCAGTGCTCAGGGATACCAGGAGACCCAGTACTTC	CASSAQGYQETQYF
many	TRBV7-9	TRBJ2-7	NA	TGTGCCAGCAGCTTAGAGTTCTCCTACGAGCAGTACTTC	CASSLEFSYEQYF
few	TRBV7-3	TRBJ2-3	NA	TGTGCCAGCAGCTTAATCAGGGCAGGGAGGACTGCAGATACGCAGTATTTT	CASSLIRAGRTADTQYF
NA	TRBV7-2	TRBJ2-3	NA	TGTGCCAGCAGCCCATCGGGAGCGGATACGCAGTATTTT	CASSPSGADTQYF
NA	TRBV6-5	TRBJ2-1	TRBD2	TGTGCCAGCAGGCATTTGGGCTTGGCGGGGGGCGTCAATTGGTTCTTC	CASRHLGLAGGVNWFF
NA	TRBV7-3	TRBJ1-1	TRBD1	TGTGCCAGCAGTTCGGCAGGGGGCACTGAAGCTTTCTTT	CASSSAGGTEAFF
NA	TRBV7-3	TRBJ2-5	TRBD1	TGTGCCAGCAGCGCCTACAGGGGGCGCGTGGAGACCCAGTACTTC	CASSAYRGRVETQYF
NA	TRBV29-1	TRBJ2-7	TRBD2	TGCAGCGTTGGGGGGGGGACCTACGAGCAGTACTTC	CSVGGGTYEQYF
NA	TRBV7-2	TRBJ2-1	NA	TGTGCCAGCAGCTTCACACCAGACAATGAGCAGTTCTTC	CASSFTPDNEQFF
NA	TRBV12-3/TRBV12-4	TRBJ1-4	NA	TGTGCCAGCAGTCAGGGAGACTCCGCGACAAATGAAAAACGGTTTTTT	CASSQGDSATNEKRFF
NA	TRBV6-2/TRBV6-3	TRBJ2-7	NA	TGTGCCAGCAGTTACGCGGAGGGCTCCTACGAGCAGTACTTC	CASSYAEGSYEQYF
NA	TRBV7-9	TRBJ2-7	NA	TGTGCCAGCAGCTTGATGTCATCCTACGAGCAGTACTTC	CASSLMSSYEQYF
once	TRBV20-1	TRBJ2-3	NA	TGCAGTGCTAGAGACATCAGGACTAGCACAGATACGCAGTATTTT	CSARDIRTSTDTQYF
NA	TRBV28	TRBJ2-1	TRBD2	TGTGCCAGCAGTTTAGTAGCGGGGGGGCCTCCTCGGGAGCAGTTCTTC	CASSLVAGGPPREQFF
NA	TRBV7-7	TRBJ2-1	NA	TGTGCTAGCGGCCAGGGGGTCGGGAATGAGCAGTTCTTC	CASGQGVGNEQFF
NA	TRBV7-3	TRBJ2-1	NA	TGTGCCAGCAGTATTGGGGTAGGGGTTCGCTACAATGAGCAGTTCTTC	CASSIGVGVRYNEQFF
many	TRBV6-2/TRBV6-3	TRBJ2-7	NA	TGTGCCAGCAGTTACTACCAGGGATACGAGCAGTACTTC	CASSYYQGYEQYF